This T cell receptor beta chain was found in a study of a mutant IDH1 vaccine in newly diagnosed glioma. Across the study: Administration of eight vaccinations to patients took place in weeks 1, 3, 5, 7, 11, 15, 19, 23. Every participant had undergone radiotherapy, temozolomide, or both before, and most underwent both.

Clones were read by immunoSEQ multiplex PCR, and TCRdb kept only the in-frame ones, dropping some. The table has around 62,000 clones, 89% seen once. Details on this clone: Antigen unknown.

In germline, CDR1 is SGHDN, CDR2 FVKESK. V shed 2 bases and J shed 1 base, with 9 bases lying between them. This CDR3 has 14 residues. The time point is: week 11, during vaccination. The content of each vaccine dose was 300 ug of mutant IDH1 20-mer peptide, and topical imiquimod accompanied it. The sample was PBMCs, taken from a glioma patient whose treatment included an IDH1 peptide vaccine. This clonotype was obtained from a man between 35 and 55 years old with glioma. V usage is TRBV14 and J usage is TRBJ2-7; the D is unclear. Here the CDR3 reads CASSQKWPSYEQYF. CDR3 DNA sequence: TGTGCCAGCAGCCAAAAGTGGCCTTCCTACGAGCAGTACTTC.